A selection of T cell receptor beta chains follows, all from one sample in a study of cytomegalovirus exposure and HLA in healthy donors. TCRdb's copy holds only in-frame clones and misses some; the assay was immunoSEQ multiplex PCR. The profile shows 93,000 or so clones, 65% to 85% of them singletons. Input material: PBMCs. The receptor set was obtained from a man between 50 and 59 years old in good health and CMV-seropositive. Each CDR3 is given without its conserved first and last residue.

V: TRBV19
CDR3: ASSIEGTGPNTGELF

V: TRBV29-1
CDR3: SVEGLQETQY

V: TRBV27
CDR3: ASSTGQGAPTEAF

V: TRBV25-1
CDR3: ASSDPGTGGTGELF

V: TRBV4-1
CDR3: ASSLHRVGNEKLF

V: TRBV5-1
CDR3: ASSRTGQGSYNEQF

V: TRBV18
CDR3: ASSPRDSRVSMF

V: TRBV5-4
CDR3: ASRHSGSWSYEQY

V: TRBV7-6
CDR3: ASSPGQGNYEQY

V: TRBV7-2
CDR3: ASSLGRGGEPQH

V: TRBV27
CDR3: ASSLGGTGAEAF

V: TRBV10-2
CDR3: ASSESRLAGITGELF

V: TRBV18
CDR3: ASSSSSYEQY

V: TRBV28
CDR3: ASSPSDYGYT

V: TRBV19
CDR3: ASSGLAAPSYTGELF

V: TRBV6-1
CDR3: ASNLAEAVETQY

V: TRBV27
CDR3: ASRQGTLFTDTQY

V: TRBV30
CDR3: AWSFFRGRETQY

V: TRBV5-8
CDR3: ASSSRREASGELF

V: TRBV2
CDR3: ATRFGQNTEAF

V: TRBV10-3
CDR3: ASGLAGNTGELF

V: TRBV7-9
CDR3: ASSLLPSGIGSETQY

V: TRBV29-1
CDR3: SATGSSGELF

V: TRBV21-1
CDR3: ASSKNLVTGGKTGELF

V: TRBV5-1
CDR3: ASSLGIDTYTDTQY

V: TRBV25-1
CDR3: ASSDGQGAWETQY

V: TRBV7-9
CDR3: SSSLALLAVHNEQF

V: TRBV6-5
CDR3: ASRATGFYEQY

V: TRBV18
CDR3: ASSHVSGIETDTQY

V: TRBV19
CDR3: ASSIPSITSYGYT

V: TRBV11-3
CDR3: ASSPGLNEQF

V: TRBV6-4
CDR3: ASSERSAGDTGELF

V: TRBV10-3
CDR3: AISEGRGRENIQY

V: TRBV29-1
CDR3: SVGTSSSTDTQY

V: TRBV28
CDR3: ASSLSGGGMTEAF

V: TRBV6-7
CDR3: ASSSLGQGPTGELF

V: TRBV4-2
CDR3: ASSLGLAGGLTDTQY

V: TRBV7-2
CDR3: ASSFMTGVGYGYT

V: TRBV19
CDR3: ASKRDAGYEQY

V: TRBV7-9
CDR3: ASSSRRTGEGNTIY

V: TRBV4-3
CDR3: ASSLAARLQGGDEQY

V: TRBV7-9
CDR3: ASSLAGGDEQF

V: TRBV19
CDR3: ASSIQGSNQPQH

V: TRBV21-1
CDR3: ASSKSSGKVIGYQETQY

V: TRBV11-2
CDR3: ASSSGGLRVGYT

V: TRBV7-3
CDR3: ASSLTGPDTQY